The sequence of this TCR beta chain was determined in a study of cytomegalovirus exposure and HLA in healthy donors. The wider study: Drawn from HLA-typed donors, 80 million to 100 million unique TCRs were held in an early data release. Study-level findings and limits: Reports showed the classifier diagnosing cytomegalovirus status with high specificity and sensitivity.

Vbeta (60) and Jbeta (13) primers were used in the PCR. Assay used: immunoSEQ multiplex PCR; TCRdb lists only in-frame clones, some missing. Counted here are over 20,000 clones, 70% occurring once; the ten biggest clones make up under 4.5%. On this clone: Its antigen is undetermined.

Germline V lookup: CDR1 SGHDT, CDR2 YYEEEE. The CDR3 totals 15 residues. V was clipped by 3 bases and J by 8 bases; unmatched bases: 7. The chain couples TRBV5-6 to TRBJ1-4, with TRBD1 identical over 10 bases. The sequence came from a woman between 50 and 59 years old in good health and CMV-seronegative. The sequenced sample consisted of PBMCs. The CDR3 sequence is CASSSSGTGVEKLFF. The CDR3 nucleotides read TGTGCCAGCAGCTCGTCCGGGACAGGGGTCGAAAAACTGTTTTTT.